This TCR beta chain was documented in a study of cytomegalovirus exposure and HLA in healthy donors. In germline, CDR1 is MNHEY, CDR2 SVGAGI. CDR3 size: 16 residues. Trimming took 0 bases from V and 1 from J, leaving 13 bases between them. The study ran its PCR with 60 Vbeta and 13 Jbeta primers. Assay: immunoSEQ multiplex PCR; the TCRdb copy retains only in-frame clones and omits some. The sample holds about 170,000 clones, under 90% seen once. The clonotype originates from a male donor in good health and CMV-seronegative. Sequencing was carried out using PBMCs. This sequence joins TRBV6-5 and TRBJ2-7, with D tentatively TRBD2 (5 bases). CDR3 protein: CASSYSEVGRSYEQYF. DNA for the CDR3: TGTGCCAGCAGTTACTCGGAGGTAGGCAGATCCTACGAGCAGTACTTC.